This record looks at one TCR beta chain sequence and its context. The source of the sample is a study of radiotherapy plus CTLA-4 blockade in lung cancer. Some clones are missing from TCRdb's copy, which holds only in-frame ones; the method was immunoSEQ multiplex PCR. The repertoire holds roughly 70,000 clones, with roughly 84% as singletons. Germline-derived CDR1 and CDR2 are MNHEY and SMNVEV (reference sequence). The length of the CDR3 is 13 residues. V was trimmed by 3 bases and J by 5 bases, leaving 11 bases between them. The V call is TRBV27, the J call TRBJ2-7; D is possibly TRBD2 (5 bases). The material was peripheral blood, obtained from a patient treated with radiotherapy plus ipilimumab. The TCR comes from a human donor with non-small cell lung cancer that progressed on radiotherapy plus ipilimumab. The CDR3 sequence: CASSFTRLHEQYF. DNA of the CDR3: TGTGCCAGCAGTTTTACTAGGCTCCACGAGCAGTACTTC.